What follows are 19 T cell receptor beta chains derived from one specimen sequenced in a study of cytomegalovirus exposure and HLA in healthy donors. Primers included in the PCR were 60 Vbeta and 13 Jbeta primers. TCRdb's table, derived via immunoSEQ multiplex PCR, lists solely in-frame clones and lacks some. The top ten clones hold about 14% of a sample with about 95,000 clones, 60% to 80% of them seen once. Material: PBMCs. Receptor source: a woman between 50 and 59 years old in good health and CMV-seropositive.

The J gene is TRBJ1-4, the V gene TRBV7-9, with unresolved D. V was cut by 5 bases and J by 7 bases, with 11 bases left in between. Germline V lookup: CDR1 SEHNR, CDR2 FQNEAQ (reference sequence). This CDR3 is built from 13 residues. The DNA for the CDR3 is TGTGCCAGCAGCCTGGCCCCACCTGAAAAACTGTTTTTT. This codes for CASSLAPPEKLFF.

J is TRBJ2-2 and V is TRBV9, with TRBD2 matching over 11 bases. The CDR3 sequence is 19 residues long. The V gene end was trimmed by 4 bases and the J gene end by 1 base; junction bases not matched to a gene: 12. CDR1 is SGDLS, CDR2 YYNGEE, per germline. The CDR3: CASSPRRTLAGENTGELFF. Written as DNA, the CDR3 is TGTGCCAGCAGCCCGAGACGAACACTAGCGGGGGAGAACACCGGGGAGCTGTTTTTT.

The chain is built from TRBV27 and TRBJ1-2; D not resolved. V shed 6 bases and J shed 8 bases, with 16 bases lying between them. CDR3 length: 13 residues. Germline CDR1 reads MNHEY; CDR2 reads SMNVEV (reference sequence). The DNA for the CDR3 is TGTGCCAGCAGCTCGTCCCGGTTAGAGGGCTACACCTTC. Residues: CASSSSRLEGYTF.

The chain employs TRBV10-1 and TRBJ2-1; TRBD2 is a possible D gene (5 bases). V gave up 4 bases and J gave up 10 bases, with 17 bases separating them. CDR1 is WNHNN, CDR2 SYGVQD, per germline (reference sequence). The CDR3 is 14 residues long. The CDR3 protein is CASSAFSGLGEQFF. The CDR3 DNA follows: TGCGCCAGCAGTGCCTTTTCGGGGTTGGGGGAGCAGTTCTTC.

This clone was picked up many times. The V call is TRBV28, the J call TRBJ1-2; TRBD1 matches 8 bases. The CDR3 runs 13 residues. The V gene's germline CDR1 is MDHEN and CDR2 SYDVKM. V shed 5 bases and J 5 bases; nucleotides not matched to a gene: 4. CDR3 coding DNA: TGTGCCAGCAGTAGACAGGGGAAGTATGGCTACACCTTC. Its protein product is CASSRQGKYGYTF.

The chain combines TRBV30 with TRBJ1-5; D is possibly TRBD1 (5 bases). The CDR3 spans 13 residues. Trimming took 2 bases from V and 6 from J, leaving 11 bases between them. CDR1 and CDR2 (germline): GTSNPN, SVGIG (reference sequence). CDR3 sequence: CAWSQGGGQPQHF. DNA for the CDR3: TGTGCCTGGAGTCAGGGAGGAGGTCAGCCCCAGCATTTT. The whole variable domain, remainder taken from reference TRBV30 and TRBJ1-5, is SQTIHQWPATLVQPVGSPLSLECTVEGTSNPNLYWYRQAAGRGLQLLFYSVGIGQISSEVPQNLSASRPQDRQFILSSKKLLLSDSGFYLCAWSQGGGQPQHFGDGTRLSIL.

This chain links TRBV5-4 with TRBJ1-4; TRBD1 might be the D (5 bases). The V gene lost 2 bases and the J gene lost 1 base, with 6 bases spanning the gap. This CDR3 has 14 residues. The germline V gene has CDR1 SGHNT and CDR2 YYREEE (reference sequence). The chain's CDR3 is CASSLDRTNEKLFF. The CDR3 DNA reads TGTGCCAGCAGCTTAGACAGAACTAATGAAAAACTGTTTTTT.

The chain joins TRBV19 to TRBJ2-1; TRBD2 aligns across 9 bases. Trimming removed 5 bases from V and 10 bases from J; junction bases left unmatched: 15. The CDR3 runs to 16 residues. Germline CDR1 LNHDA, CDR2 SQIVND (reference sequence). The CDR3 sequence is CASSPVAGAQPREQFF. The CDR3, as DNA: TGTGCCAGTAGTCCAGTAGCGGGAGCACAGCCACGGGAGCAGTTCTTC.

The chain carries TRBV30 and TRBJ1-2; D is possibly TRBD1 (6 bases). CDR3 length: 15 amino acids. From germline, CDR1 is GTSNPN and CDR2 SVGIG (reference sequence). The V and J ends lost 2 bases and 2 bases respectively, with 15 bases between them. CDR3 loop: CAWSLLQGGNYGYTF. The CDR3, as DNA: TGTGCCTGGAGTCTCCTACAGGGAGGGAACTATGGCTACACCTTC.

This clone appeared a single time. The genes are TRBV28 and TRBJ1-3; D is ambiguous. Trimming cost V 6 bases and J 4 bases, with 13 bases left between them. The CDR3 loop spans 14 amino acids. From germline, CDR1 is MDHEN and CDR2 SYDVKM. CDR3 loop: CASSPRRRGNTIYF. CDR3 nucleotides: TGTGCCAGCAGCCCGAGGAGGAGGGGAAACACCATATATTTT.

The count of this clone is one. The rearrangement uses TRBV21-1 and TRBJ1-1. TRBV21-1 is marked as a pseudogene. CDR3 length: 13 residues. The CDR3 protein is CASTTTPRGAAFF. In nucleotides, the CDR3 is TGTGCCAGCACTACAACCCCACGGGGTGCAGCTTTCTTT.

Points on this clone: The same CDR3 is also encoded by other DNA sequences in this sample. The chain is built from TRBV19 and TRBJ1-1; the D is unclear. Trimming left V 1 base short and J 3 bases short, with 6 bases between. Germline loops: CDR1 LNHDA, CDR2 SQIVND (reference sequence). The CDR3 covers 13 residues. In nucleotides, the CDR3 is TGTGCCAGTAGTATAGTGGGAGACACTGAAGCTTTCTTT. It translates to CASSIVGDTEAFF. The full variable domain, completed using reference TRBV19 and TRBJ1-1, is DGGITQSPKYLFRKEGQNVTLSCEQNLNHDAMYWYRQDPGQGLRLIYYSQIVNDFQKGDIAEGYSVSREKKESFPLTVTSAQKNPTAFYLCASSIVGDTEAFFGQGTRLTVV.

The V gene is TRBV2, the J gene TRBJ2-1, with 8 bases matching TRBD2. Losses at the gene ends were 0 bases for V and 9 bases for J; bases not matched to a gene: 13. The CDR3 is 17 amino acids. CDR1 SNHLY and CDR2 FYNNEI come from the germline V gene. The CDR3 spells CASSEAEIAGRHGEQFF. DNA of the CDR3: TGTGCCAGCAGTGAAGCCGAAATAGCGGGACGACATGGTGAGCAGTTCTTC.

The V and J genes are TRBV5-6 and TRBJ2-4; maybe TRBD1 (6 bases). Germline V lookup: CDR1 SGHDT, CDR2 YYEEEE. V was clipped by 2 bases and J by 6 bases, with 21 bases between them. This CDR3 comprises 17 residues. The CDR3 DNA reads as TGTGCCAGCAGCTTACTGAAGAACAGGGCAGGCCTAAACATTCAGTACTTC. Protein sequence: CASSLLKNRAGLNIQYF. The variable domain in full, completed from reference TRBV5-6 and TRBJ2-4, reads DAGVTQSPTHLIKTRGQQVTLRCSPKSGHDTVSWYQQALGQGPQFIFQYYEEEERQRGNFPDRFSGHQFPNYSSELNVNALLLGDSALYLCASSLLKNRAGLNIQYFGAGTRLSVL.

This rearrangement joins TRBV6-5 to TRBJ2-1, with 8 nucleotides matching TRBD2. The trim removed 2 bases at V and 2 bases at J, leaving 2 bases unmatched. Germline V gene lookup returns CDR1 MNHEY and CDR2 SVGAGI. The CDR3 is made up of 15 amino acids. Written as DNA, the CDR3 is TGTGCCAGCAGTTACAGCGGGAGTACCTACAATGAGCAGTTCTTC. Translated: CASSYSGSTYNEQFF.

This clone appeared a few times. This chain joins TRBV6-6 and TRBJ1-4; D remains ambiguous. The CDR3 has 14 amino acids. With 2 bases removed from V and 8 bases from J, the gap between germline ends came to 12 bases. Germline V gives CDR1 MNHNY, CDR2 SVGAGI (reference sequence). CDR3 sequence: CASSYARLSEKLFF. The CDR3 nucleotides are TGTGCCAGCAGTTACGCGCGTCTCTCGGAAAAACTGTTTTTT.

This chain links TRBV28 with TRBJ2-6; D not resolved. CDR3 length equals 16 residues. The germline V gene has CDR1 MDHEN and CDR2 SYDVKM. Deletions cut 2 bases from V and 0 bases from J, with 8 bases between. As DNA, the CDR3 is TGTGCCAGCAGTTTAAGGAGCTACTCTGGGGCCAACGTCCTGACTTTC. Translating gives CASSLRSYSGANVLTF.

To note about this clone: This is likely an artifact of a read error, given a far larger clone one base away. The chain is built from TRBV7-9 and TRBJ2-1, with D perhaps TRBD2 (6 bases). Germline CDR1 and CDR2: SEHNR and FQNEAQ (reference sequence). The CDR3 has 12 residues. CDR3 DNA sequence: TGTTCCAGCAGGCCACTGTGGGACTTTCCGTTCTTC. Translated, it gives CSSRPLWDFPFF. The full variable domain, its missing parts supplied by reference TRBV7-9 and TRBJ2-1, is DTGVSQNPRHKITKRGQNVTFRCDPISEHNRLYWYRQTLGQGPEFLTYFQNEAQLEKSRLLSDRFSAERPKGSFSTLEIQRTEQGDSAMYLCSSRPLWDFPFFGPGTRLTVL.

V and J are TRBV6-5 and TRBJ1-5; D not certain. V gave up 2 bases and J gave up 1 base, with 3 bases separating them. CDR3 length equals 13 residues. CDR1 and CDR2 from the germline V gene are MNHEY and SVGAGI. The CDR3 DNA follows: TGTGCCAGCAGTTACCAGAGCAATCAGCCCCAGCATTTT. It specifies CASSYQSNQPQHF.